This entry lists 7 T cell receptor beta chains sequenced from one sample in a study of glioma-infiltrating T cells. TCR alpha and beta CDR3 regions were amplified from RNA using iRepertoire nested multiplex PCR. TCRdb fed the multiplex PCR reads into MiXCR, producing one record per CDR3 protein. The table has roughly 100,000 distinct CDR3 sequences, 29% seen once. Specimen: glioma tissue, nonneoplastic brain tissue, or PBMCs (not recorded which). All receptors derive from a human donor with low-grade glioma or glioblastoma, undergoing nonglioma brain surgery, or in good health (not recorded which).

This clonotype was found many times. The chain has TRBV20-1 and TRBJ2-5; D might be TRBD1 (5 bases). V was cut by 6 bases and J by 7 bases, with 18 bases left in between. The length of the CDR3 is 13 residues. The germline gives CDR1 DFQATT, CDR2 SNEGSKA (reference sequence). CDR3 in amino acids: CSAVQGGLRTQYF. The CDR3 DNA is TGCAGTGCCGTTCAGGGCGGCCTAAGGACCCAGTACTTC.

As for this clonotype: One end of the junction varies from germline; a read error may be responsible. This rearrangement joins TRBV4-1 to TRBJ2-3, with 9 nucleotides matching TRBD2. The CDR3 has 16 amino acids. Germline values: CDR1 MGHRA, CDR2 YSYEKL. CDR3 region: CASSQVLLAGTDTQCF. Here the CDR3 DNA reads TGCGCCAGCAGCCAAGTACTACTAGCGGGTACAGATACGCAGTGTTTT.

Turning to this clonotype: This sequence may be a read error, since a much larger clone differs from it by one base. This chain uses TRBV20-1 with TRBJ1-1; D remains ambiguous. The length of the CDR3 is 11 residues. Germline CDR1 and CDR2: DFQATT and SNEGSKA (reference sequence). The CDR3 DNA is TGCAGTGCTAGAGAACAGACTGAAGCTCTCTTT. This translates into CSAREQTEALF.

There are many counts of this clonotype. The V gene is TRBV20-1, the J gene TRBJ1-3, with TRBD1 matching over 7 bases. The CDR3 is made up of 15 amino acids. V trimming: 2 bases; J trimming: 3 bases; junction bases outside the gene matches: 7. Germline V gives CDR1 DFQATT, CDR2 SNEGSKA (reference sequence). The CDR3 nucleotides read TGCAGTGCTAGAATTAAAGGGGGCTTTGGAAACACCATATATTTT. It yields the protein CSARIKGGFGNTIYF.

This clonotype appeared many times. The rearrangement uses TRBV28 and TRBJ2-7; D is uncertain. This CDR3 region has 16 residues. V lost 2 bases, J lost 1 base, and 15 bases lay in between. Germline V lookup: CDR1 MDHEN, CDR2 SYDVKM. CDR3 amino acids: CASSLSPRRISYEQYF. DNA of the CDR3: TGTGCCAGCAGTTTAAGTCCCAGGCGGATATCCTACGAGCAGTACTTC.

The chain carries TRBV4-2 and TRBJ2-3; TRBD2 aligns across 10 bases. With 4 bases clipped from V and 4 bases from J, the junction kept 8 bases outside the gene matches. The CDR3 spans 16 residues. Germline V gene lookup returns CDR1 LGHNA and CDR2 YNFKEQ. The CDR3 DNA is TGTGCCAGCAGCCTATCCCTAGCGGGGGCCGCAGATACGCAGTATTTT. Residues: CASSLSLAGAADTQYF.

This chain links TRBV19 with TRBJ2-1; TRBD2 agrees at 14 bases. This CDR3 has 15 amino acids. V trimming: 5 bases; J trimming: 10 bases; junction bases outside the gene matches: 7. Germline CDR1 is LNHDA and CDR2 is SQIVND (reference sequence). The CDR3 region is CASSLRLAGGVEQFF. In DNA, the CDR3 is TGTGCCAGTAGTCTCAGACTAGCGGGGGGGGTGGAGCAGTTCTTC.